Listed here are 5 T cell receptor beta chains from one sample, sequenced in a study of blood T cell repertoires in COVID-19. The table came from immunoSEQ multiplex PCR; TCRdb's copy has only in-frame clones and leaves some out. The sample holds 200,000 to 250,000 clones, 86% seen once. Material: peripheral blood. Receptor source: a man between 45 and 60 years old with acute or convalescent COVID-19.

The V call is TRBV6-5, the J call TRBJ1-5; D is unresolved. The CDR3 covers 15 residues. With 7 bases removed from V and 2 bases from J, the gap between germline ends came to 15 bases. CDR1 is MNHEY and CDR2 is SVGAGI in the germline V gene. The CDR3, as DNA: TGTGCCAGCAAGGAGGAACCGCGAGGCAATCAGCCCCAGCATTTT. It encodes CASKEEPRGNQPQHF.

V usage is TRBV18 and J usage is TRBJ1-1, with a weak D call TRBD1 (5 bases). With 2 bases removed from V and 2 bases from J, the gap between germline ends came to 12 bases. From germline, CDR1 is KGHSH and CDR2 LQKENI. The CDR3 runs 15 residues. CDR3 amino acids: CASSPSRGHNTEAFF. DNA of the CDR3: TGTGCCAGCTCACCAAGTCGAGGACACAACACTGAAGCTTTCTTT.

The chain couples TRBV3-1 (or the pseudogene TRBV3-2) to TRBJ1-2; D call uncertain. CDR1 is LGHDT and CDR2 is YNNKEL in the germline V gene (reference sequence). The CDR3 has 14 amino acids. V was pared by 1 base and J by 8 bases, with 14 bases between. The CDR3 bases are TGTGCCAGCAGCCAAGGCGGGAGTTGGGAAGGCTACACCTTC. Translation gives CASSQGGSWEGYTF.

The rearrangement links TRBV25-1 to TRBJ2-3; no reliable D call. The CDR3 runs to 11 residues. Trimming stripped 4 bases from V and 6 bases from J, with 5 bases between. The germline gives CDR1 MGHDK, CDR2 SYGVNS. CDR3 protein: CASSVRDTQYF. The DNA for the CDR3 is TGTGCCAGCAGTGTCCGGGATACGCAGTATTTT.

V and J are TRBV10-3 and TRBJ2-7, with 11 positions matching TRBD1. The CDR3 consists of 16 residues. V was clipped by 3 bases and J by 0 bases; unmatched bases: 4. Per germline, CDR1 ENHRY and CDR2 SYGVKD. CDR3 DNA: TGTGCCATCAGTGACCCAGGACAGGGGGCCTCCTACGAGCAGTACTTC. It yields the protein CAISDPGQGASYEQYF.